Below, 19 T cell receptor beta chains from the same sample are listed, as sequenced in a study of blood T cell repertoires in COVID-19. The method was immunoSEQ multiplex PCR; TCRdb's version includes in-frame clones alone and lacks a portion of them. The sample has around 200,000 clones, around 85% seen once. Sequenced: peripheral blood. These receptors all come from a man in his sixties with acute or convalescent COVID-19.

This clone occurred once. J is TRBJ2-1 and V is TRBV5-4; the D is unclear. CDR3 size: 15 residues. CDR1 and CDR2 (germline): SGHNT, YYREEE (reference sequence). The CDR3 here is CVQYKWSSSYNEQFF. Written as DNA, the CDR3 is TGTGTCCAGTACAAGTGGTCGTCGTCCTACAATGAGCAGTTCTTC. The full variable domain, completed using reference TRBV5-4 and TRBJ2-1, is ETGVTQSPTHLIKTRGQQVTLRCSSQSGHNTVSWYQQALGQGPQFIFQYYREEENGRGNFPPRFSGLQFPNYSSELNVNALELDDSALYLCVQYKWSSSYNEQFFGPGTRLTVL.

The J gene is TRBJ2-3, the V gene TRBV9; TRBD2 agrees at 10 bases. V shed 0 bases, J shed 5 bases, and the junction held 6 bases outside the gene matches. The CDR3 covers 16 residues. The germline CDR1 and CDR2 sequences are SGDLS and YYNGEE. This CDR3 reads CASSVVPSSGRDTQYF. In nucleotides, the CDR3 is TGTGCCAGCAGCGTAGTTCCCTCTAGCGGGAGAGATACGCAGTATTTT.

J is TRBJ2-1 and V is TRBV15; unclear D gene. Germline CDR1 is LNHNV and CDR2 is YYDKDF (reference sequence). V shed 0 bases and J shed 4 bases, with 13 bases lying between them. CDR3 length: 16 residues. For the CDR3, the DNA is TGTGCCACCAGCAGAGACCTAGAACGAGCATACAATGAGCAGTTCTTC. This translates into CATSRDLERAYNEQFF. Together with reference TRBV15 and TRBJ2-1, the CDR3 gives the full variable domain: DAMVIQNPRYQVTQFGKPVTLSCSQTLNHNVMYWYQQKSSQAPKLLFHYYDKDFNNEADTPDNFQSRRPNTSFCFLDIRSPGLGDTAMYLCATSRDLERAYNEQFFGPGTRLTVL.

The J gene is TRBJ2-1, the V gene TRBV9; D possibly corresponds to TRBD1 (9 bases). Germline V gene sequence: CDR1 SGDLS, CDR2 YYNGEE. This CDR3 has 17 residues. The V and J ends lost 4 bases and 3 bases respectively, with 20 bases between them. In DNA, the CDR3 is TGTGCCAGCAGCAAGCTGACAGGGGGGACTAGCTACAATGAGCAGTTCTTC. Its translation: CASSKLTGGTSYNEQFF.

CDR3 in DNA: TGTGCCAGCAGATCTCCGACTAGCGGGAAGGGAGATACGCAGTATTTT. It is translated as CASRSPTSGKGDTQYF. The rearrangement links TRBV27 to TRBJ2-3, with TRBD2 matching 11 bases. The CDR3 contains 16 residues. Germline V gives CDR1 MNHEY, CDR2 SMNVEV (reference sequence). V gave up 6 bases and J gave up 5 bases; unmatched junction bases: 10.

V and J are TRBV7-9 and TRBJ1-5, with TRBD1 matching 10 bases. This CDR3 contains 15 residues. The ends lost 4 bases at V and 11 bases at J; junction bases unmatched: 11. From germline, CDR1 is SEHNR and CDR2 FQNEAQ (reference sequence). CDR3 amino acids: CASSWGTGATGAQHF. The CDR3 region has the DNA TGTGCCAGCAGCTGGGGGACAGGGGCCACGGGTGCCCAGCATTTT.

This clone was seen once. The chain combines TRBV4-3 with TRBJ2-1; 9 bases fit TRBD1. CDR1 and CDR2 (germline): LGHNA, YSLEER. V trimming: 3 bases; J trimming: 4 bases; junction bases outside the gene matches: 10. There are 17 residues in the CDR3. The CDR3 DNA sequence: TGCGCCAGCAGCCACCGGTACCGGGACAGGGTGTACAATGAGCAGTTCTTC. Amino acids: CASSHRYRDRVYNEQFF.

The CDR3 DNA is TGCGCCAGCAGCTTACAGGGGAGCCAAGAGACCCAGTACTTC. Translation gives CASSLQGSQETQYF. The rearrangement uses TRBV5-1 and TRBJ2-5; TRBD1 agrees at 7 bases. Germline V gene data show CDR1 as SGHRS and CDR2 as YFSETQ. This CDR3 region has 14 residues. The junction had 2 bases not matched to a gene; V was cut back by 2 bases and J by 1 base. Full variable domain (outside the CDR3, taken from reference TRBV5-1 and TRBJ2-5): KAGVTQTPRYLIKTRGQQVTLSCSPISGHRSVSWYQQTPGQGLQFLFEYFSETQRNKGNFPGRFSGRQFSNSRSEMNVSTLELGDSALYLCASSLQGSQETQYFGPGTRLLVL.

The chain has TRBV6-5 and TRBJ2-1; 8 nucleotides line up with TRBD2. The germline V gene has CDR1 MNHEY and CDR2 SVGAGI. V dropped 6 bases and J dropped 7; count of bases not matched to a gene: 11. The CDR3 has 15 residues. The CDR3 bases are TGTGCCAGCAGGGACTTGGGCCGGGAGGGGAATGAGCAGTTCTTC. Its protein product is CASRDLGREGNEQFF.

The chain employs TRBV6-5 and TRBJ1-2, with D perhaps matching TRBD1 (6 bases). CDR3 length: 12 residues. CDR1 and CDR2 from the germline V gene are MNHEY and SVGAGI. Trimming stripped 6 bases from V and 6 bases from J, with 11 bases between. The CDR3, as DNA: TGTGCCAGCAGAATACAGGGAGATGGCTACACCTTC. Protein product: CASRIQGDGYTF.

This sequence joins TRBV6-6 and TRBJ2-2, with 10 bases identical to TRBD2. CDR3 size: 13 residues. Trimming took 11 bases from V and 6 from J; bases not matched to a gene: 6. In germline, CDR1 is MNHNY, CDR2 SVGAGI (reference sequence). The CDR3 coding sequence is TGTGCCGGTTCTAGCGGGAGTTCCGGGGAGCTGTTTTTT. As protein: CAGSSGSSGELFF.

The chain has TRBV27 and TRBJ2-3; 11 nucleotides line up with TRBD2. This CDR3 has 16 residues. V lost 2 bases, J lost 1 base, and 2 bases stayed unmatched. CDR1 and CDR2 (germline): MNHEY, SMNVEV (reference sequence). CDR3 in DNA: TGTGCCAGCAGTTTAATTAGCGGGAGGGGCACAGATACGCAGTATTTT. Translation gives CASSLISGRGTDTQYF.

V usage is TRBV2 and J usage is TRBJ2-5; TRBD2 is a possible D gene (6 bases). There are 13 residues in the CDR3. The germline gives CDR1 SNHLY, CDR2 FYNNEI. Trimming took 6 bases from V and 2 from J, leaving 10 bases between them. CDR3 residues: CASRLAGQETQYF. In nucleotides, the CDR3 is TGTGCCAGCAGACTAGCTGGGCAAGAGACCCAGTACTTC.

CDR3 protein: CASSLARGPETQYF. In DNA form, the CDR3 reads TGTGCCAGCAGCTTGGCCAGAGGGCCAGAGACCCAGTACTTC. The chain employs TRBV5-5 and TRBJ2-5, with a weak D call TRBD2 (5 bases). Germline CDR1 reads SGHKS; CDR2 reads YYEKEE (reference sequence). Trimming removed 0 bases at V and 4 bases at J, with 10 bases between. The CDR3 length is 14 residues.

This chain uses TRBV5-8 with TRBJ2-1; 7 bases line up with TRBD1. Germline assignment: CDR1 SGHTS and CDR2 YDEGEE. V trimming: 2 bases; J trimming: 1 base; junction bases outside the gene matches: 0. This CDR3 comprises 14 residues. CDR3 sequence reads: CASSLQGSYNEQFF. CDR3 DNA sequence: TGTGCCAGCAGCTTACAGGGGTCCTACAATGAGCAGTTCTTC.

The rearrangement links TRBV7-2 to TRBJ2-2; 10 nucleotides agree with TRBD1. The CDR3 totals 15 residues. Germline V gene data show CDR1 as SGHTA and CDR2 as FQGNSA. V shed 5 bases and J 6 bases; nucleotides not matched to a gene: 6. CDR3: CASSPDRGGPGELFF. The CDR3 nucleotides read TGTGCCAGCAGCCCGGACAGGGGGGGTCCCGGGGAGCTGTTTTTT. The variable domain in full, with the rest retrieved from reference TRBV7-2 and TRBJ2-2, is GAGVSQSPSNKVTEKGKDVELRCDPISGHTALYWYRQSLGQGLEFLIYFQGNSAPDKSGLPSDRFSAERTGGSVSTLTIQRTQQEDSAVYLCASSPDRGGPGELFFGEGSRLTVL.

The V gene is TRBV19, the J gene TRBJ1-5; TRBD1 agrees at 8 bases. The CDR3 consists of 12 residues. CDR1 LNHDA and CDR2 SQIVND come from the germline V gene (reference sequence). With V trimmed by 10 bases and J by 5 bases, 4 bases remained unmatched. The CDR3 DNA reads as TGTGCCACCGGACAGGGACATCAGCCCCAGCATTTT. Protein sequence: CATGQGHQPQHF. Full variable domain (missing parts from reference TRBV19 and TRBJ1-5): DGGITQSPKYLFRKEGQNVTLSCEQNLNHDAMYWYRQDPGQGLRLIYYSQIVNDFQKGDIAEGYSVSREKKESFPLTVTSAQKNPTAFYLCATGQGHQPQHFGDGTRLSIL.

The V gene is TRBV5-1, the J gene TRBJ2-5; 7 bases fit TRBD1. Germline CDR1 is SGHRS and CDR2 is YFSETQ. The CDR3 has 16 residues. The ends lost 0 bases at V and 1 base at J; junction bases unmatched: 6. CDR3 nucleotide sequence: TGCGCCAGCAGCTTGGCCCGGGACAGACGCCAAGAGACCCAGTACTTC. Protein product: CASSLARDRRQETQYF.

The chain links TRBV27 to TRBJ1-6, with 8 bases aligning to TRBD1. Germline CDR1 and CDR2: MNHEY and SMNVEV (reference sequence). CDR3 length: 14 residues. Unmatched junction bases numbered 2, after V lost 3 bases and J lost 7 bases. The CDR3 sequence: CASSLWDRNSPLHF. DNA for the CDR3: TGTGCCAGCAGTTTGTGGGACAGGAATTCACCCCTCCACTTT.